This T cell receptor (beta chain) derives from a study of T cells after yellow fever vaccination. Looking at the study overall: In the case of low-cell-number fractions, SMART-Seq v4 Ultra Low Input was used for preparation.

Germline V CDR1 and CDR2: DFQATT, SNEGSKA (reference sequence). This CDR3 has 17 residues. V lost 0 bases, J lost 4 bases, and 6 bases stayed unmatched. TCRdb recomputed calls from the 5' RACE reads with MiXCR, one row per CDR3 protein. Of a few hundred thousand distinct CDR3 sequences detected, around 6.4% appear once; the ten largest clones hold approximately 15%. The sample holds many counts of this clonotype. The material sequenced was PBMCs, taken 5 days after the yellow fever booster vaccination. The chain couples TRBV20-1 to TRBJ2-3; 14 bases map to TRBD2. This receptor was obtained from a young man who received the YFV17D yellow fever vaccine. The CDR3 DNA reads TGCAGTGCTAGAGAGGGGACTAGCGGGAGCCTCTCAGATACGCAGTATTTT. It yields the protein CSAREGTSGSLSDTQYF.